Here is one T cell receptor beta chain with its context. The data are from a study of blood T cell repertoires in COVID-19. Clones were read by immunoSEQ multiplex PCR, and TCRdb kept only the in-frame ones, dropping some. The sample comprises nearly 90,000 clones, about nine tenths of which are singletons, and about 6.3% rests with the top ten. This clonotype originated in a man younger than 35 with COVID-19, enrolled during active disease. The specimen was peripheral blood.

The CDR3, as DNA: TGTGCCAGCAGCCAAGTGCTTAGCGAGGCCTACGAGCAGTACTTC. Residues: CASSQVLSEAYEQYF. The rearrangement joins TRBV4-2 to TRBJ2-7; TRBD2 is a possible D gene (5 bases). Germline loops: CDR1 LGHNA, CDR2 YNFKEQ. Between the trimmed V and J ends, which lost 1 base and 2 bases, there was a span of 12 bases. This CDR3 is 15 amino acids long.